A selection of T cell receptor beta chains follows, all from one sample in a study of CD8+CD57+ T cells in acquired aplastic anemia. TCRdb fed the reads into MiXCR, producing one record per CDR3 protein. Counted here are about 240,000 distinct CDR3 sequences, more than 40% occurring once; the ten biggest clones make up approximately 7.8%. The sequenced sample was sorted CD4+, CD8+, or CD8+CD57+ T cells (not recorded which) from PBMCs. All receptors come from a human donor with aplastic anemia. The CDR3 runs from the conserved cysteine through the conserved F or W. The D gene is left open where the match is weak. Clone size appears in some rows only: once, few, many, or a class for an expanded clone.

TRBJ2-7	few	TRBV7-3	13	TRBD1	CASSLRTGGEQYF	TGTGCCAGCAGCCTTCGGACAGGGGGCGAGCAGTACTTC
TRBJ2-7	many	TRBV19	15	TRBD2	CASSAWTSGSGGQYF	TGTGCCAGTAGTGCCTGGACTAGCGGGAGCGGTGGGCAGTACTTC
TRBJ1-6	many	TRBV19	17	NA	CASSIGRGTSYNSPLHF	TGTGCCAGTAGTATAGGTCGCGGGACCTCCTATAATTCACCCCTCCACTTT
TRBJ1-2	NA	TRBV19	15	NA	CASSITVSPDYGYTF	TGTGCCAGTAGTATAACGGTCAGTCCGGACTATGGCTACACCTTC
TRBJ2-7	many	TRBV14	12	NA	CASSQFPSEQYF	TGTGCCAGCAGCCAATTTCCTTCCGAGCAGTACTTC
TRBJ2-7	few	TRBV14	14	NA	CASSQEERAYEQYF	TGTGCCAGCAGCCAAGAAGAAAGGGCCTACGAGCAGTACTTC
TRBJ2-3	once	TRBV15	13	NA	CATSSEGTDTQYF	TGTGCCACCAGCAGTGAGGGCACAGATACGCAGTATTTT
TRBJ1-1	many	TRBV7-2	15	NA	CASSLARQDNTEAFF	TGTGCCAGCAGCTTAGCGCGTCAGGATAACACTGAAGCTTTCTTT
TRBJ2-5	many	TRBV11-1	15	NA	CASSLTLGQQETQYF	TGTGCCAGCAGCTTAACTCTGGGACAACAAGAGACCCAGTACTTC
TRBJ1-2	few	TRBV20-1	12	NA	CSARGGGVGYTF	TGCAGTGCTAGAGGGGGGGGGGTGGGCTACACCTTC
TRBJ2-1	NA	TRBV7-3	12	TRBD1	CASSQDRGEQLF	TGTGCCAGCAGTCAGGACAGGGGTGAGCAGCTCTTC
TRBJ1-1	NA	TRBV19	11	NA	CAWSDPYEAFF	TGTGCCTGGAGTGACCCTTATGAAGCTTTCTTT
TRBJ2-1	many	TRBV9	18	TRBD2	CASSVAWRGLAGNNEQFF	TGTGCCAGCAGCGTAGCCTGGCGTGGACTAGCGGGAAATAATGAGCAGTTCTTC
TRBJ2-7	NA	TRBV9	12	NA	CASSPGVGEQYF	TGTGCCAGCAGTCCGGGGGTCGGGGAGCAGTACTTC
TRBJ1-1	NA	TRBV10-3	12	NA	CAIGTRETEAFF	TGTGCCATCGGAACCAGGGAAACTGAAGCTTTCTTT
TRBJ1-3	NA	TRBV20-1	14	NA	CSAMDWSSGNTIYF	TGCAGTGCCATGGACTGGAGCTCTGGAAACACCATATATTTT
TRBJ2-7	NA	TRBV30	14	NA	CAWRDGLAPSEQYF	TGTGCCTGGAGAGATGGCCTCGCTCCAAGCGAGCAGTACTTC
TRBJ2-3	many	TRBV10-2	15	TRBD2	CASSPERGGTDTQYF	TGCGCCAGCAGTCCCGAGCGGGGGGGCACAGATACGCAGTATTTT
TRBJ1-6	NA	TRBV19	16	NA	CASTPTVWPYNSPLHF	TGTGCCAGTACCCCGACGGTGTGGCCTTATAATTCACCCCTCCACTTT
TRBJ2-5	few	TRBV19	14	NA	CASATGGTQETQYF	TGTGCCAGTGCGACCGGGGGCACACAAGAGACCCAGTACTTC
TRBJ1-2	NA	TRBV3-1	15	TRBD1	CASSPGQGIGYGYTF	TGTGCCAGCAGCCCCGGACAGGGGATTGGATATGGCTACACCTTC
TRBJ2-7	many	TRBV4-1	14	NA	CASSQGTAYYEQYF	TGCGCCAGCAGCCAGGGGACTGCCTACTACGAGCAGTACTTC
TRBJ2-1	NA	TRBV9	17	TRBD2	CASSYTPSGGDPGEQFF	TGTGCCAGCAGCTACACCCCTAGCGGGGGGGACCCGGGTGAGCAGTTCTTC
TRBJ2-7	few	TRBV6-2/TRBV6-3	15	TRBD1	CASSYPVRGSEEQYF	TGTGCCAGCAGTTACCCGGTCAGGGGGTCCGAGGAGCAGTACTTC
TRBJ2-3	NA	TRBV6-4	20	TRBD1	CASSLLTVDSWGQGRNTQYF	TGTGCCAGCAGTTTATTGACCGTGGATAGTTGGGGACAGGGGAGGAATACGCAGTATTTT
TRBJ2-7	many	TRBV6-5	15	NA	CASRPTGTAHPEQYF	TGTGCCAGCAGGCCCACGGGAACCGCACATCCTGAGCAGTACTTC
TRBJ2-7	few	TRBV5-1	14	NA	CASSLLGLNDEQYF	TGCGCCAGCAGCTTGTTGGGGCTAAATGACGAGCAGTACTTC
TRBJ2-3	NA	TRBV25-1	16	TRBD1	CAISDKTQGDPYEQYF	TGTGCCATCAGTGATAAGACCCAGGGGGACCCCTACGAGCAGTACTTT
TRBJ1-1	NA	TRBV30	11	TRBD1	CAWSAQGASHF	TGTGCCTGGAGTGCACAGGGGGCCTCCCACTTT
TRBJ2-7	many	TRBV2	16	NA	CASSEPAGSLGHEQYF	TGTGCCAGCAGTGAACCTGCGGGAAGCTTGGGCCACGAGCAGTACTTC
TRBJ2-3	NA	TRBV5-7	16	TRBD2	CASSLELAGFTDTQYF	TGTGCCAGCAGTTTGGAACTAGCGGGATTCACAGATACGCAGTATTTT
TRBJ2-1	many	TRBV10-3	15	TRBD2	CAIRWTSGSRNEQFF	TGTGCCATCAGGTGGACTAGCGGGAGTCGTAATGAGCAGTTCTTC
TRBJ2-7	NA	TRBV9	15	TRBD1	CASSVAGQGTYEQYF	TGTGCCAGCAGCGTAGCGGGACAGGGGACCTACGAGCAGTACTTC
TRBJ2-7	NA	TRBV4-2	15	TRBD1	CASSQDKGQAGEQYF	TGTGCCAGCAGCCAAGATAAGGGACAGGCCGGCGAGCAGTACTTC
TRBJ2-1	NA	TRBV2	14	NA	CASNAGPSYNEQFF	TGTGCCAGCAATGCGGGACCCTCCTACAATGAGCAGTTCTTC
TRBJ2-2	many	TRBV2	13	NA	CACLGLGTGELFF	TGTGCCTGCCTAGGACTCGGGACCGGGGAGCTGTTTTTT
TRBJ2-7	NA	TRBV20-1	14	NA	CSARDTPSRYEQYF	TGCAGTGCTAGAGATACCCCCTCTAGGTACGAGCAGTACTTC
TRBJ2-3	many	TRBV29-1	15	TRBD2	CSVMGLAGGSDTQYF	TGCAGCGTTATGGGACTAGCTGGAGGTTCAGATACGCAGTATTTT
TRBJ2-5	NA	TRBV7-9	14	NA	CASSPRQLQETQYF	TGTGCCAGCAGCCCCCGACAGCTCCAAGAGACCCAGTACTTC
TRBJ2-7	NA	TRBV14	15	TRBD2	CASNQFRGLANEQYF	TGTGCCAGCAACCAATTTCGGGGACTAGCAAACGAGCAGTACTTC
TRBJ2-7	NA	TRBV19	15	TRBD2	CASSRTGTSGYEQYF	TGTGCCAGTAGTCGAACCGGGACTAGTGGCTACGAGCAGTACTTC
TRBJ2-3	many	TRBV9	14	TRBD1	CASNPAGGTDTQYF	TGTGCCAGCAATCCGGCAGGGGGAACAGATACGCAGTATTTT
TRBJ1-5	NA	TRBV19	16	NA	CASSIDRQPRNQPQHF	TGTGCCAGTAGTATAGATCGGCAGCCTCGGAATCAGCCCCAGCATTTT
TRBJ2-1	many	TRBV11-3	15	NA	CASSSDRTLYNEQFF	TGTGCCAGCAGTTCGGACCGGACCCTATACAATGAGCAGTTCTTC
TRBJ2-4	NA	TRBV20-1	14	TRBD2	CSAQSGIAKNIQYF	TGCAGTGCCCAGAGCGGGATAGCCAAAAACATTCAGTACTTC